What follows are 12 T cell receptor beta chains derived from one specimen sequenced in a study of T cells after yellow fever vaccination. TCRdb re-derived calls from the 5' RACE reads in MiXCR, one entry per CDR3 protein. This sample yields around 110,000 distinct CDR3 sequences, of which around 8% are seen a single time; about 25% belongs to the top ten. The sample consisted of CD8+ T cells sorted from PBMCs, taken 45 days after the yellow fever booster vaccination. The receptors were sampled from a man under 40 who received the YFV17D yellow fever vaccine.

This clonotype has more than one count but fewer than ten. This sequence joins TRBV2 and TRBJ2-2, with D perhaps TRBD1 (6 bases). V lost 7 bases, J lost 2 bases, and 17 bases lay in between. The CDR3 totals 16 residues. Germline CDR1 and CDR2: SNHLY and FYNNEI. The CDR3 DNA reads TGTGCCAGCACCGGCTTAGGGGGAAAAAACACCGGGGAGCTGTTTTTT. Translated, it gives CASTGLGGKNTGELFF.

This clonotype was counted at least ten times. The chain combines TRBV4-3 with TRBJ2-7; 8 nucleotides align to TRBD1. The CDR3 is made up of 16 amino acids. The V gene end was trimmed by 2 bases and the J gene end by 3 bases; junction bases not matched to a gene: 9. CDR1 is LGHNA and CDR2 is YSLEER in the germline V gene. CDR3 DNA sequence: TGCGCCAGCAGCCAAACGGACAGGGTCGGAGACTACGAGCAGTACTTC. It yields the protein CASSQTDRVGDYEQYF.

The chain uses TRBV7-8 and TRBJ1-1; 7 bases map to TRBD1. V was clipped by 5 bases and J by 10 bases; unmatched bases: 10. The CDR3 is 13 amino acids. Germline lookup yields CDR1 SGHVS and CDR2 FQNEAQ. CDR3 region: CASSATQGGRAFF. DNA for the CDR3: TGTGCCAGCAGCGCGACCCAGGGGGGTCGAGCTTTCTTT.

Many counts were recorded for this clonotype. V usage is TRBV24-1 and J usage is TRBJ2-1; 7 bases are a match to TRBD2. V gave up 4 bases and J gave up 7 bases; unmatched junction bases: 12. The V gene's germline CDR1 is KGHDR and CDR2 SFDVKD. The CDR3 loop spans 16 amino acids. The CDR3 here is CATSDPLGEGSNEQFF. DNA for the CDR3: TGTGCCACCAGTGACCCCCTTGGGGAGGGGTCAAATGAGCAGTTCTTC.

This clonotype was detected many times. The genes are TRBV4-3 and TRBJ2-1; a possible D gene is TRBD2 (6 bases). The CDR3 sequence is 16 residues long. CDR1 and CDR2 (germline): LGHNA, YSLEER. Trimming pared 0 bases from V and 7 bases from J, leaving 16 bases between. DNA for the CDR3: TGCGCCAGCAGCCAAGAGAAGCGGGTGGGGGGTAATGAGCAGTTCTTC. Its translation: CASSQEKRVGGNEQFF.

This clonotype came up many times. The chain carries TRBV9 and TRBJ2-2; unclear D gene. Germline CDR1 reads SGDLS; CDR2 reads YYNGEE. This CDR3 spans 12 amino acids. Trimming pared 4 bases from V and 5 bases from J, leaving 6 bases between. CDR3 nucleotide sequence: TGTGCCAGCAGCCCCGGGACCGGGGAGCTGTTTTTT. Amino acid sequence: CASSPGTGELFF.

There are many counts of this clonotype. V usage is TRBV7-2 and J usage is TRBJ2-1; D gene uncertain. The CDR3 covers 14 residues. The germline V gene encodes CDR1 SGHTA and CDR2 FQGNSA. V lost 3 bases and J 6 bases, leaving 12 bases between the germline ends. In DNA, the CDR3 is TGTGCCAGCAGCTTTACGAGCCCCGGCAATGAGCAGTTCTTC. It codes for CASSFTSPGNEQFF.

This clonotype came up many times. CDR3 in amino acids: CASSLEQGLSYEQYF. DNA for the CDR3: TGTGCCAGCAGCTTGGAACAGGGTCTATCCTACGAGCAGTACTTC. The gene calls are TRBV5-5 and TRBJ2-7, with D possibly matching TRBD1 (6 bases). Germline loops: CDR1 SGHKS, CDR2 YYEKEE (reference sequence). Trimming took 0 bases from V and 1 from J, leaving 11 bases between them. There are 15 residues in the CDR3. The full variable domain, rest sourced from reference TRBV5-5 and TRBJ2-7, is DAGVTQSPTHLIKTRGQQVTLRCSPISGHKSVSWYQQVLGQGPQFIFQYYEKEERGRGNFPDRFSARQFPNYSSELNVNALLLGDSALYLCASSLEQGLSYEQYFGPGTRLTVT.

The chain uses TRBV28 and TRBJ2-3; unclear D gene. Between the trimmed V and J ends, which lost 0 bases and 2 bases, there was a span of 3 bases. The CDR3 is 13 amino acids. Germline-derived CDR1 and CDR2 are MDHEN and SYDVKM. For the CDR3, the DNA is TGTGCCAGCAGTTTATGGGTCACAGATACGCAGTATTTT. This gives the protein CASSLWVTDTQYF.

This clonotype was picked up many times. This chain links TRBV20-1 with TRBJ2-5; D is uncertain. The length of the CDR3 is 14 residues. In germline, CDR1 is DFQATT, CDR2 SNEGSKA (reference sequence). Trimming took off 0 bases at V and 5 bases at J, with 13 bases between the two ends. This chain's CDR3 is CSARDQFGWETQYF. In nucleotides, the CDR3 is TGCAGTGCTAGAGATCAATTTGGGTGGGAGACCCAGTACTTC.

Ten or more counts support this clonotype. The chain has TRBV2 and TRBJ1-2, with D unclear. V lost 4 bases, J lost 4 bases, and 16 bases lay in between. Germline V lookup: CDR1 SNHLY, CDR2 FYNNEI. The CDR3 has 15 amino acids. The CDR3 DNA is TGTGCCAGCAGTGCAGACCGCAGAGCGAGCTATGGCTACACCTTC. Its translation is CASSADRRASYGYTF.

The rearrangement uses TRBV7-9 and TRBJ2-1; D remains unclear. The CDR3 has 12 amino acids. V lost 2 bases and J lost 9, with 8 bases in between. Germline-derived CDR1 and CDR2 are SEHNR and FQNEAQ (reference sequence). CDR3 residues: CASSLLGIEQFF. The CDR3 DNA reads as TGTGCCAGCAGCTTATTGGGCATTGAGCAGTTCTTC.